This TCR beta chain appears in the sequencing data of a study of blood T cell repertoires in COVID-19. Sequencing used immunoSEQ multiplex PCR; TCRdb keeps in-frame clones, though not all of them. The sample shows roughly 220,000 clones, around four fifths of them seen only once. The sequencing sample was made of peripheral blood. The source of this sequence is a woman in her fifties or sixties who had recovered from COVID-19.

The CDR3 loop reads CASIDRAGGPSEQFF. The CDR3 nucleotides are TGTGCCAGCATTGATAGGGCGGGGGGGCCCTCTGAGCAGTTCTTC. The chain has TRBV2 and TRBJ2-1, with 9 bases aligning to TRBD2. The CDR3 has 15 residues. The germline V gene encodes CDR1 SNHLY and CDR2 FYNNEI. V shed 7 bases and J 9 bases; nucleotides not matched to a gene: 13.